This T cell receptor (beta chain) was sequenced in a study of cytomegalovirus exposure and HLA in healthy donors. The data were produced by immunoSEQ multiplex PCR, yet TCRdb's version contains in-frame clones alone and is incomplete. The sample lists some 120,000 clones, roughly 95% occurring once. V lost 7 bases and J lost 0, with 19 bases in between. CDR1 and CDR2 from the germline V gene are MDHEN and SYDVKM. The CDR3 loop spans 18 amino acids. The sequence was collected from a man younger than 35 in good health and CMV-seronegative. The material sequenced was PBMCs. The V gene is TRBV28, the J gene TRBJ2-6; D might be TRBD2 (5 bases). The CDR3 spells CASTKPGIESSGANVLTF. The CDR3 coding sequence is TGTGCCAGCACCAAGCCGGGGATTGAAAGCTCTGGGGCCAACGTCCTGACTTTC.